A single sample is the source of the 2 T cell receptor beta chains below, sequenced in a study of T cell responses to AZD1222 COVID-19 vaccine (dated by TCRdb to the early 2020s). Library preparation used the immunoSEQ multiplex PCR assay. TCRdb's version of the immuneACCESS table is confined to in-frame rearrangements and falls short of the full clone set. An unresolved V gene accounts for under half of the shortfall where checked; the remainder is of unknown origin. Across this sample there are 150,000 to 200,000 clones, with 80% to 95% seen only once. Of the sample, 1.3% to 1.5% is held by the ten largest clones. The intended sense of this specimen's time point label: baseline before first vaccination. This sample comprised peripheral blood, obtained on day 0 of AZD1222 vaccination. The receptors here all came from an adult in good health.

As concerns this clone: It is unclear where the CDR3 begins or ends on the DNA, so no DNA is shown, and the CDR3 is as TCRdb lists it. V usage is TRBV2 and J usage is TRBJ2-1; the table's D call, TRBD2, has no DNA check behind it. The CDR3 is 15 residues long, ends included. Germline V gene data show CDR1 as SNHLY and CDR2 as FYNNEI. CDR3: CASSTSGLVNYEQFF.

The chain links TRBV5-6 to TRBJ1-1; D is uncertain. Germline CDR1 is SGHDT and CDR2 is YYEEEE. The CDR3 runs to 12 residues. Trimming removed 4 bases at V and 5 bases at J, with 9 bases between. CDR3 DNA: TGTGCCAGCAGCCTTGTTCCAACTGAAGCTTTCTTT. Translated: CASSLVPTEAFF.